Below, 4 T cell receptor beta chains from the same sample are listed, as sequenced in a study of blood T cell repertoires in COVID-19. Clones were read by immunoSEQ multiplex PCR, and TCRdb kept only the in-frame ones, dropping some. The table has around 210,000 clones, 85% seen once; the top ten hold about 5.1%. Sequenced: peripheral blood. The origin of the receptors is a man aged 50-59 years with COVID-19, enrolled during active disease.

About this clone: An end of the junction differs from the germline gene, which may be a read error. CDR3 sequence: CSVDEASGVPRF. The DNA for the CDR3 is TGCAGCGTTGATGAGGCTAGCGGGGTTCCTCGCTTC. The chain links TRBV29-1 to TRBJ2-7, with TRBD2 matching over 9 bases. CDR3 length equals 12 residues. CDR1 and CDR2 from the germline V gene are SQVTM and ANQGSEA.

This clone has only one observation. V is TRBV7-2 and J is TRBJ2-7, with 7 bases that match TRBD1. V dropped 5 bases and J dropped 0; count of bases not matched to a gene: 7. There are 15 residues in the CDR3. From germline, CDR1 is SGHTA and CDR2 FQGNSA. Written as DNA, the CDR3 is TGTGCCAGCAGCCCTCGCCGGGACAGCTCCTACGAGCAGTACTTC. This codes for CASSPRRDSSYEQYF. Drawing the rest from reference TRBV7-2 and TRBJ2-7, the complete variable domain is GAGVSQSPSNKVTEKGKDVELRCDPISGHTALYWYRQSLGQGLEFLIYFQGNSAPDKSGLPSDRFSAERTGGSVSTLTIQRTQQEDSAVYLCASSPRRDSSYEQYFGPGTRLTVT.

This chain connects TRBV7-2 to TRBJ2-7, with D tentatively TRBD2 (6 bases). Germline CDR1 SGHTA, CDR2 FQGNSA. The V end lost 2 bases, the J end lost 9 bases, and 23 bases lay between the germline ends. The CDR3 contains 16 residues. CDR3 DNA: TGTGCCAGCAGCTTATCAACGGGGACTCTTAGCGTGGGGCAGTACTTC. Amino acids: CASSLSTGTLSVGQYF.

The J gene is TRBJ2-5, the V gene TRBV19; TRBD1 agrees at 7 bases. Germline loops: CDR1 LNHDA, CDR2 SQIVND (reference sequence). This CDR3 comprises 14 residues. The V segment lost 4 bases and the J segment 1 base; nucleotides outside the gene matches: 3. As DNA, the CDR3 is TGTGCCAGTAGTAGCTGGGACAGCCAAGAGACCCAGTACTTC. Protein: CASSSWDSQETQYF.